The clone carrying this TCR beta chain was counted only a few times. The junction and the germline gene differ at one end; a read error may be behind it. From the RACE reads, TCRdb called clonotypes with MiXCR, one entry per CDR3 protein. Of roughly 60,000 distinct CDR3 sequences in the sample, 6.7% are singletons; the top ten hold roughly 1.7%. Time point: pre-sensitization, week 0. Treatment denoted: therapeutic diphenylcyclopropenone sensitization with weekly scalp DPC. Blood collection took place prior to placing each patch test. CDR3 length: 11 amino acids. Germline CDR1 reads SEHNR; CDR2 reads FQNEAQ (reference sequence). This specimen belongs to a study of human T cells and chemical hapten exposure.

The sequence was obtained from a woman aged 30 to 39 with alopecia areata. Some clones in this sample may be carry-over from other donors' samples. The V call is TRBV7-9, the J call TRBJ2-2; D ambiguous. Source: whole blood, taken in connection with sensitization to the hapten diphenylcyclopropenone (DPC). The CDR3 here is CVSSEAGELFF. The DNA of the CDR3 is TGTGTCAGCAGCGAAGCCGGGGAGCTGTTTTTT.